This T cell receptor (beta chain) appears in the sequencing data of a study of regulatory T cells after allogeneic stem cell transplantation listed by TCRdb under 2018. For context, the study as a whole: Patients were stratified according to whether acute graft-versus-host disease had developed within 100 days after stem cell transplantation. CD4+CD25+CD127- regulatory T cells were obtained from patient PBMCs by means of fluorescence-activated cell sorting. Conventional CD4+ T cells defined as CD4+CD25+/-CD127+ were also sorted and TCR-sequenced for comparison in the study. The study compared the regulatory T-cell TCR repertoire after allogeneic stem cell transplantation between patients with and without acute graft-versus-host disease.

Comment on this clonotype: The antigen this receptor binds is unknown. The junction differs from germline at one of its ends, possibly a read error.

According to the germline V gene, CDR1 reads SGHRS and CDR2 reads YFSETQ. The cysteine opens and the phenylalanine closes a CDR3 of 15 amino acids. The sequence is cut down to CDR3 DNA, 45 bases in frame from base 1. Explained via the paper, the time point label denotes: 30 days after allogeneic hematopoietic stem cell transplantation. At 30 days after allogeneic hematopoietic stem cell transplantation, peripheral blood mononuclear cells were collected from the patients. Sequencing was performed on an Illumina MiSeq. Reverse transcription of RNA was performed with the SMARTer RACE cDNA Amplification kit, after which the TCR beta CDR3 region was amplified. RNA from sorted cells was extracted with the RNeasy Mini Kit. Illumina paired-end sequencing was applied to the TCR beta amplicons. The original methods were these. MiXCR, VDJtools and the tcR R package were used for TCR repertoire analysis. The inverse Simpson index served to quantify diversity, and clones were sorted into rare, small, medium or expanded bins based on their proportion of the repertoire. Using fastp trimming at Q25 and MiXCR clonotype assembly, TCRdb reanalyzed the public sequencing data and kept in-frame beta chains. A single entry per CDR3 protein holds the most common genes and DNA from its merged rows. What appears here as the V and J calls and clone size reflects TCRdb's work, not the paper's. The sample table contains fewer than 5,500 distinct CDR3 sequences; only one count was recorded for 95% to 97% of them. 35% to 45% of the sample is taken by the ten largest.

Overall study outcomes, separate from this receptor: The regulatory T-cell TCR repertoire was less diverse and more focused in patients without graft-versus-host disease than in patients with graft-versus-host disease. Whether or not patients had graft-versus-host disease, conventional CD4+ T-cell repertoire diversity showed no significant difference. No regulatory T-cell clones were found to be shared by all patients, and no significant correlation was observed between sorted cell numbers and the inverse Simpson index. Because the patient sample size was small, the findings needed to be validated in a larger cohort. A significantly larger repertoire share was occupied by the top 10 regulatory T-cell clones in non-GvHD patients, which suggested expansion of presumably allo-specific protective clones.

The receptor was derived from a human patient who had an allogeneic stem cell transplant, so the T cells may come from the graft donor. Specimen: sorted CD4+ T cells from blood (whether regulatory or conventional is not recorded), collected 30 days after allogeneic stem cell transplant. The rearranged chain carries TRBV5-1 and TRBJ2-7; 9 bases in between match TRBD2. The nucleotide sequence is TGCGACAGCAGCGTGCTAGCGGGATCCAGGGACGAGCAGTACTTC. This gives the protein CDSSVLAGSRDEQYF. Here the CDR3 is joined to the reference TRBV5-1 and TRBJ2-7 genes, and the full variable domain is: KAGVTQTPRYLIKTRGQQVTLSCSPISGHRSVSWYQQTPGQGLQFLFEYFSETQRNKGNFPGRFSGRQFSNSRSEMNVSTLELGDSALYLCDSSVLAGSRDEQYFGPGTRLTVT.